This T cell receptor (beta chain) was identified during a study of CD8 T cells in Susac syndrome. Germline V gene sequence: CDR1 DFQATT, CDR2 SNEGSKA (reference sequence). This CDR3 has 15 residues. V was clipped by 6 bases and J by 0 bases, with 15 bases between them. The RNA, about 0.45 to 1 ug, was put through reverse transcription using random hexamers. Coverage of TCR beta CDR3 amplification by immunoSEQ multiplex PCR extended to 54 Vbeta and 13 Jbeta. TCRdb reanalysed the immunoSEQ multiplex PCR reads using MiXCR and keeps one entry per CDR3 protein. The sample carries about 300,000 distinct CDR3 sequences, roughly 85% recorded once. Treatment-naive patients with stable or active relapsing-remitting disease served as multiple sclerosis controls. Both CD4+ and CD8+ T cells were negatively isolated, and TEMRA cells underwent FACS enrichment.

Input material: CD8+ T cells from PBMCs. This sequence joins TRBV20-1 and TRBJ1-3; D is ambiguous. The source is a human donor with multiple sclerosis. The CDR3 sequence is CSALKYGDSGNTIYF. DNA of the CDR3: TGCAGTGCCTTGAAGTACGGAGACTCTGGAAACACCATATATTTT.